The entry below describes one T cell receptor beta chain. No antigen is known for it. The data derive from a study of shared clonotypes between healthy human individuals. Study in general: The study used three CD4 naive, three CD4 memory, two CD8 naive and one CD8 memory plate per donor. Study findings and constraints: The diversity represented, both genetic and in exposure history, was limited by few donors. In the sorted subsets, rarefaction showed sequencing was incomplete despite large depth.

V was pared by 3 bases and J by 8 bases, with 13 bases between. Germline CDR1 and CDR2: MDHEN and SYDVKM. The CDR3 covers 14 residues. Generated by immunoSEQ multiplex PCR, the TCRdb table keeps only in-frame clones and is missing some. The table includes approximately 1,500,000 clones, 96% detected once. The source is a man aged 25-45 years in good health. Sequenced: naive CD4+ T cells sorted from blood. Subset here: CD45RA+ positively selected. This chain links TRBV28 with TRBJ1-4; TRBD1 might be the D (5 bases). The chain's CDR3 is CASSFRGWGEKLFF. The CDR3 coding sequence is TGTGCCAGCAGTTTTAGGGGTTGGGGAGAAAAACTGTTTTTT.